This T cell receptor (beta chain) emerged from a study of blood T cells in healthy people across ages. Whole-study results and caveats: Both higher diversity and more naive CD4+ cells marked long-lived donors when set against aged donors. Estimates drawn from one million T cells were deemed to understate diversity. In these data, TCR beta diversity tracked strongly with naive T cell percentage.

Using a J-beta primer mix together with a sample-barcoded 5' primer, a second PCR was run for roughly 7 to 12 cycles. A single record per CDR3 protein comes from TCRdb applying MiXCR to the 5' RACE reads. The table includes 1,800,000 or so distinct CDR3 sequences, about two fifths detected once. Comment on this clonotype: Its antigen remains unknown.

The ends were cut back, 2 bases at V and 0 bases at J, with 15 bases in the middle. This CDR3 has 16 amino acids. Germline V gives CDR1 SQVTM, CDR2 ANQGSEA. The sequenced sample consisted of blood. The sequence derives from a human donor in good health. The rearrangement links TRBV29-1 to TRBJ2-3; D is ambiguous. The CDR3 here is CSVEMASRTSTDTQYF. CDR3 sequence (DNA): TGCAGCGTTGAAATGGCCTCACGAACTAGCACAGATACGCAGTATTTT.